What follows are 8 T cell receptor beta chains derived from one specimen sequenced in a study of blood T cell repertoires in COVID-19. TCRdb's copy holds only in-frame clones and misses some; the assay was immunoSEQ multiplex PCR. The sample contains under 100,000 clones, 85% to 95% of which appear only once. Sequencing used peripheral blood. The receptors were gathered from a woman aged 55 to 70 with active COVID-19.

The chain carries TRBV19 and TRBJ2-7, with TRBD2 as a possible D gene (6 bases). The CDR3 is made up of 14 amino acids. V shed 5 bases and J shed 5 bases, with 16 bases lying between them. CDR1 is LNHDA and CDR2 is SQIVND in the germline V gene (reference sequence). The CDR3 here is CASSSRGSTHEQYF. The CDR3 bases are TGTGCCAGTAGTTCCCGGGGGTCAACCCACGAGCAGTACTTC.

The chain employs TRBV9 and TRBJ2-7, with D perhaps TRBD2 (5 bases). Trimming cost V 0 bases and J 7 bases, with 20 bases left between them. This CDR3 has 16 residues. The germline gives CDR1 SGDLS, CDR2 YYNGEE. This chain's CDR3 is CASSVGPSVRDGEQYF. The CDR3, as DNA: TGTGCCAGCAGCGTAGGTCCCAGCGTGAGGGATGGGGAGCAGTACTTC.

CDR3 sequence: CASSPQDRVVTEAFF. CDR3 bases: TGTGCCAGCAGCCCCCAAGACAGGGTTGTCACTGAAGCTTTCTTT. The J gene is TRBJ1-1, the V gene TRBV5-4, with 7 bases that match TRBD1. CDR3 length: 15 residues. Germline-derived CDR1 and CDR2 are SGHNT and YYREEE (reference sequence). Unmatched junction bases numbered 10, after V lost 4 bases and J lost 4 bases.

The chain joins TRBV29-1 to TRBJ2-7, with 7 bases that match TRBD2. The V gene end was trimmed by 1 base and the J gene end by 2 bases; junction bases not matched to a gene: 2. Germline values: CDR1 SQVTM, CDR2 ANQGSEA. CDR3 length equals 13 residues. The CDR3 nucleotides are TGCAGCGTTGAAGTGCGGGAGACCTACGAGCAGTACTTC. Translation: CSVEVRETYEQYF.

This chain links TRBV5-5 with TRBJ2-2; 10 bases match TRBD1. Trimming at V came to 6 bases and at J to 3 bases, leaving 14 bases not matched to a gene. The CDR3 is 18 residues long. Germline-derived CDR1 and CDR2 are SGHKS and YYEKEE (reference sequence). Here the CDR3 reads CASTQFRGGQGHTGELFF. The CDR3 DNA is TGTGCCAGCACCCAATTCCGGGGGGGACAGGGGCACACCGGGGAGCTGTTTTTT.

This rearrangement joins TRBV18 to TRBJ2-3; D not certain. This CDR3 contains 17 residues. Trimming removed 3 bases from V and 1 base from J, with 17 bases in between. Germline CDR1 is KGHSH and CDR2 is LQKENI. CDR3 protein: CASSPTFSTLRTDTQYF. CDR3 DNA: TGTGCCAGCTCACCTACCTTTTCCACTCTACGCACAGATACGCAGTATTTT.

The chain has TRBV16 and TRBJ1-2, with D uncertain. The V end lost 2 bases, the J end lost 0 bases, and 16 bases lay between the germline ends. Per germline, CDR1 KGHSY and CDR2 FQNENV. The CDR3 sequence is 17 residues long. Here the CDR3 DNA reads TGTGCCAGCAGCCAAAATTTCCTTACGGGTACTAACTATGGCTACACCTTC. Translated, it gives CASSQNFLTGTNYGYTF.

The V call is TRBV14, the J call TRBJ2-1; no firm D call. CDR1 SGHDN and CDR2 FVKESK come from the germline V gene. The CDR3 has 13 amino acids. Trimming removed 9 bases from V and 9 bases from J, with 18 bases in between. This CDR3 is CASERGARGEQFF. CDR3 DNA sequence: TGTGCCAGTGAGCGCGGCGCCCGCGGTGAGCAGTTCTTC.